The rows below give T cell receptor beta chains drawn from one sample of a study of cytomegalovirus exposure and HLA in healthy donors. Sequencing was performed with immunoSEQ multiplex PCR; in TCRdb, only in-frame clones are kept and a portion is missing. The sample lists more than 85,000 clones; about 74% were seen once. The specimen sequenced was PBMCs. The receptors stem from a woman in her forties or fifties in good health and CMV-seropositive. Both conserved end residues are part of each CDR3. The D gene is left open where the match is weak. Part of the rows lack a size; the others show once, few, many or a class for expanded clones.

J	V	size	D	DNA	CDR3
TRBJ1-1	TRBV29-1	NA	TRBD1	TGCAGCGTGACCGGGACAGGGATGAACACTGAAGCTTTCTTT	CSVTGTGMNTEAFF
TRBJ2-3	TRBV29-1	NA	NA	TGCAGCGAGACAGGATTTCGTGGAGATACGCAGTATTTT	CSETGFRGDTQYF
TRBJ1-4	TRBV4-1	few	TRBD1	TGCGCCAGCAGTCGACAGGGGGTTAGAGAAAAACTGTTTTTT	CASSRQGVREKLFF
TRBJ2-1	TRBV18	NA	NA	TGTGCCAGCTCACCGCAGGGCTATGAGCAGTTCTTC	CASSPQGYEQFF
TRBJ1-2	TRBV28	NA	NA	TGTGCCAGCAGTTTATGGGGCCACGCTAGCGGCTACACCTTC	CASSLWGHASGYTF
TRBJ2-7	TRBV28	NA	NA	TGTGCCAGCAGCAACCCGGGCGGGCAATCCGAGCAGTACTTC	CASSNPGGQSEQYF
TRBJ2-6	TRBV7-3	NA	NA	TGTGCCAGCAGCCCTAGACCCGGACTCCTAACTGGGGCCAACGTCCTGACTTTC	CASSPRPGLLTGANVLTF
TRBJ1-1	TRBV11-2	once	NA	TGTGCCAGCAGCTTCGAGGGCTCCGGCGGGGCTGAAGCTTTCTTT	CASSFEGSGGAEAFF
TRBJ1-2	TRBV28	NA	NA	TGTGCCAGCAGTTCTCCGGGCGGGAGTGGCTATGGCTACACCTTC	CASSSPGGSGYGYTF
TRBJ2-7	TRBV10-3	NA	NA	TGTGCCATCAGCGGGAATACAGGGAAGGAGCAGTACTTC	CAISGNTGKEQYF
TRBJ1-1	TRBV6-6	NA	TRBD1	TGTGCCAGCAGCTCTGGGGACAGGGCTACTGAAGCTTTCTTT	CASSSGDRATEAFF
TRBJ1-4	TRBV18	NA	NA	TGTGCCAGCTCACCCTCCGGGTTAGGAGAAAAACTGTTTTTT	CASSPSGLGEKLFF
TRBJ2-3	TRBV19	NA	NA	TGTGCCAGTAGTCGCGTGAGCACAGATACGCAGTATTTT	CASSRVSTDTQYF
TRBJ2-3	TRBV28	NA	NA	TGTGCCAGCATTCAGGACACCAGCACAGATACGCAGTATTTT	CASIQDTSTDTQYF
TRBJ1-2	TRBV7-9	once	NA	TGTTCCAGCAGCTTGATCACAGGGTACAGCAGCTACACCTTC	CSSSLITGYSSYTF
TRBJ2-7	TRBV29-1	NA	TRBD1	TGCAGCGTAGATGACAGGGGACGGGAGGAGCAGTACTTC	CSVDDRGREEQYF
TRBJ2-3	TRBV30	few	NA	TGTGCCTGGAGCTCCGGGAACACAGATACGCAGTATTTT	CAWSSGNTDTQYF
TRBJ2-3	TRBV29-1	NA	TRBD2	TGCAGCGTTGAATCTAGCGGGAGGTGGGATACGCAGTATTTT	CSVESSGRWDTQYF
TRBJ1-1	TRBV19	few	NA	TGTGCCAGTAGTATTAGTAGGAACACTGAAGCTTTCTTT	CASSISRNTEAFF
TRBJ2-5	TRBV4-3	NA	TRBD1	TGCGCCAGCAGCCAAGGGACAGGGGGCGGGTTCGACCAGTACTTC	CASSQGTGGGFDQYF
TRBJ2-7	TRBV29-1	NA	TRBD1	TGCAGCGTTGCCACGGGACAGGGGAAAGGCGAGCAGTACTTC	CSVATGQGKGEQYF
TRBJ2-4	TRBV5-4	NA	TRBD2	TGTGCCAGCAGCCCCGGACTAGCGGGAGTAGACATTCAGTACTTC	CASSPGLAGVDIQYF
TRBJ2-2	TRBV11-2	NA	NA	TGTGCCAGCAGCTTGGGGACAACTTACACCGGGGAGCTGTTTTTT	CASSLGTTYTGELFF
TRBJ2-2	TRBV5-6	NA	TRBD1	TGTGCCAGCAGCCCGGACAGGCTCGACACCGGGGAGCTGTTTTTT	CASSPDRLDTGELFF
TRBJ1-1	TRBV25-1	NA	NA	TGTGCCAGCAGCAAAGGGTCACTAGGCACTGAAGCTTTCTTT	CASSKGSLGTEAFF
TRBJ2-1	TRBV7-2	few	TRBD2	TGTGCCAGCAGCCCCGGACTAGCGGGAGTATCGGATGAGCAGTTCTTC	CASSPGLAGVSDEQFF
TRBJ1-2	TRBV7-2	NA	NA	TGTGCCAGCAGCTTAGGTACCGGACAGCCTAGTGGCTACACCTTC	CASSLGTGQPSGYTF
TRBJ2-3	TRBV27	NA	NA	TGTGCCTCCTCCAGTTGGGGCCCCTATCCGCAGTATTTT	CASSSWGPYPQYF
TRBJ2-3	TRBV7-9	NA	NA	TGTGCCAGCAGCTTGAGGGAGTCAGATACGCAGTATTTT	CASSLRESDTQYF
TRBJ1-4	TRBV28	NA	NA	TGTGCCAGCAGTTCCCCTGGGGGCAGAGAAAAACTGTTTTTT	CASSSPGGREKLFF
TRBJ2-3	TRBV5-1	NA	TRBD2	TGCGCCAGCAGCGGGGGGGTAGCGGGAGGTGAAGATACGCAGTATTTT	CASSGGVAGGEDTQYF
TRBJ1-2	TRBV7-8	NA	NA	TGTGCCAGCAGCTTAGCGCGGACTAACTATGGCTACACCTTC	CASSLARTNYGYTF
TRBJ2-5	TRBV2	NA	TRBD1	TGTGCCAGCAGTCGAGACAGGGCGTCCCACCAAGAGACCCAGTACTTC	CASSRDRASHQETQYF
TRBJ1-1	TRBV7-9	hyperexpanded	NA	TGTGCCAGCACTAAACCGGGGGATAGGAACACTGAAGCTTTCTTT	CASTKPGDRNTEAFF
TRBJ1-4	TRBV7-9	NA	NA	TGTGCCAGCAGCCCCTCGGTCCCTACGCCGGGACAAGGTTTGGAAAAACTGTTTTTT	CASSPSVPTPGQGLEKLFF
TRBJ2-5	TRBV7-9	NA	NA	TGTGCCAGCAGCCAACCCCCCCCCTCGGCCCAGTACTTC	CASSQPPPSAQYF
TRBJ2-7	TRBV27	few	NA	TGTGCCAGCAGTTTTCAAGGGACCCGGGGGACCTACGAGCAGTACTTC	CASSFQGTRGTYEQYF
TRBJ2-2	TRBV4-1	NA	NA	TGCGCCAGCAGCCAGGGCTATAGGGGCACCGGGGAGCTGTTTTTT	CASSQGYRGTGELFF
TRBJ2-6	TRBV6-5	NA	NA	TGTGCCAGCAGTCGACAGGTCTCTGGGGCCAACGTCCTGACTTTC	CASSRQVSGANVLTF
TRBJ2-2	TRBV28	NA	TRBD2	TGTGCCAGCAGTTCCTCAACAAAACTAGCGGGAGACACCGGGGAGCTGTTTTTT	CASSSSTKLAGDTGELFF
TRBJ2-3	TRBV4-3	NA	TRBD1	TGCGCCAGCAGCCAAGAGGCAGGGGGCGCAGATACGCAGTATTTT	CASSQEAGGADTQYF
TRBJ1-4	TRBV2	NA	NA	TGTGCCAGCCGAGACCCCGGGATTAATGAAAAACTGTTTTTT	CASRDPGINEKLFF
TRBJ2-7	TRBV7-9	NA	TRBD1	TGTTCCAGCAGCCCCGGGGGGACAGGGCCGCTGGGGCAGTACTTC	CSSSPGGTGPLGQYF
TRBJ1-2	TRBV30	NA	TRBD1	TGTGCCTGGAGAAGACGCAGGGGGATTTATGGCTACACCTTC	CAWRRRRGIYGYTF
TRBJ2-7	TRBV5-4	NA	TRBD2	TGTGCCAGCAGCAAAGGACTAGCTTACGAGCAGTACTTC	CASSKGLAYEQYF
TRBJ2-1	TRBV7-7	NA	NA	TGTGCCAGCAGTCCAACCCCGGGAGAATACAATGAGCAGTTCTTC	CASSPTPGEYNEQFF
TRBJ2-7	TRBV10-1	few	NA	TGCGCCAGCAGTGAGTGGGGGACACCTAGCTCCTACGAGCAGTACTTC	CASSEWGTPSSYEQYF
TRBJ2-1	TRBV5-6	NA	TRBD2	TGTGCCAGCACCAAGACCCGCGCCGGGGCTAGCGGGAGGAGTGAGCAGTTCTTC	CASTKTRAGASGRSEQFF
TRBJ1-1	TRBV25-1	few	NA	TGTGCCAGCAGTGGTGGCAGGCTTCTTGAAGCTTTCTTT	CASSGGRLLEAFF
TRBJ1-1	TRBV2	NA	NA	TGTGCCAGCAGTACAGAGTCGAACACTGAAGCTTTCTTT	CASSTESNTEAFF
TRBJ1-2	TRBV5-1	NA	NA	TGCGCCAGCAGCTTCGGCGACAGTACTAACTATGGCTACACCTTC	CASSFGDSTNYGYTF
TRBJ1-3	TRBV28	NA	NA	TGTGCCAGCAGGACTTCTTACACTGGAAACACCATATATTTT	CASRTSYTGNTIYF
TRBJ2-1	TRBV7-9	NA	TRBD2	TGTGCCAGCAGCTTACCCCAGACTAGCGGTGAGCAGTTCTTC	CASSLPQTSGEQFF
TRBJ2-7	TRBV30	NA	NA	TGTGCCTGGAGTGTCGCGACAGGCTACGAGCAGTACTTC	CAWSVATGYEQYF
TRBJ2-2	TRBV7-2	NA	TRBD2	TGTGCCAGCAGCCGACACAGGGGACTAGCGGGAGATACCGGGGAGCTGTTTTTT	CASSRHRGLAGDTGELFF